The clone carrying this T cell receptor beta chain came up a few times. The antigen remains undetermined. MiXCR was run by TCRdb on the 5' RACE reads, yielding one entry per CDR3 protein. This sample has about 88,000 distinct CDR3 sequences, with roughly 23% found just once. The data originate from a study of T-cell memory formation after mild COVID-19. Study outcomes and limitations: Cross-reactive memory appears to have joined, as suggested by some responding clones showing up in pre-infection memory. Day 15 to 85 contracting clones showed balanced CD4/CD8; later expanders leaned CD4+. Contracting CD8+ clones were enriched in EMRA, CD4+ mainly in CM and EM.

The germline gives CDR1 MDHEN, CDR2 SYDVKM. The length of the CDR3 is 16 residues. Trimming cost V 2 bases and J 1 base, with 12 bases left between them. Material: PBMCs or a T cell subset sorted from them (not recorded which). The sequence came from a man younger than 35 who had mild COVID-19 (a few samples of this study predate the infection). Cell type and time point are not known. The rearrangement uses TRBV28 and TRBJ1-5, with TRBD1 as a possible D gene (6 bases). In DNA form, the CDR3 reads TGTGCCAGCAGTTTAGGCAGGGGTCTCAGCAATCAGCCCCAGCATTTT. Protein: CASSLGRGLSNQPQHF. The complete variable domain, with remaining parts taken from reference TRBV28 and TRBJ1-5, reads DVKVTQSSRYLVKRTGEKVFLECVQDMDHENMFWYRQDPGLGLRLIYFSYDVKMKEKGDIPEGYSVSREKKERFSLILESASTNQTSMYLCASSLGRGLSNQPQHFGDGTRLSIL.